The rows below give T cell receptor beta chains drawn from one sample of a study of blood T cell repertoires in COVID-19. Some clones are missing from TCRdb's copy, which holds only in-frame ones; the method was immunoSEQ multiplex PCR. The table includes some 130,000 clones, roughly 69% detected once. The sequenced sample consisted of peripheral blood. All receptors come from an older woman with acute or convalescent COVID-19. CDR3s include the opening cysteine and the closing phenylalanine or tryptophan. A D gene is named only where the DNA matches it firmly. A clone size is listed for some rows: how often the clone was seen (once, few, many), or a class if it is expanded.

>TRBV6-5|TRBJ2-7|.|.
CATIGGGGYEQYF
TGTGCCACCATAGGGGGGGGAGGCTACGAGCAGTACTTC
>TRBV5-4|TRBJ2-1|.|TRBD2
CASSLVAGGPSSYNEQFF
TGTGCCAGCAGCTTAGTAGCGGGAGGGCCGAGCTCCTACAATGAGCAGTTCTTC
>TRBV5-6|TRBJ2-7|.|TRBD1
CASSLRGPQTEQYF
TGTGCCAGCAGCTTGAGGGGGCCCCAGACCGAGCAGTACTTC
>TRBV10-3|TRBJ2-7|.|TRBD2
CAISDVAGGYEQYF
TGTGCCATCAGTGATGTAGCGGGAGGGTACGAGCAGTACTTC
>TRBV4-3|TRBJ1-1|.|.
CASSVGVGTEAFF
TGCGCCAGCAGCGTCGGGGTGGGCACTGAAGCTTTCTTT
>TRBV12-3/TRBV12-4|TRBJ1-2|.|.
CASRQTLDYGYTF
TGTGCCAGCAGACAGACCCTGGACTATGGCTACACCTTC
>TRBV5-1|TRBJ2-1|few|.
CASSPGSYNEQFF
TGCGCCAGCAGCCCAGGATCCTACAATGAGCAGTTCTTC
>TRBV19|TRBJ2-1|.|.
CASSIGGQNYNEQFF
TGTGCCAGTAGTATCGGGGGGCAAAACTACAATGAGCAGTTCTTC
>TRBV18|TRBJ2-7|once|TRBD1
CASSPRGQGYEQYF
TGTGCCAGCTCACCAAGGGGACAGGGTTACGAGCAGTACTTC
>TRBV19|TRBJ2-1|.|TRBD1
CASSINRGRGEQFF
TGTGCCAGTAGTATAAACAGGGGAAGGGGTGAGCAGTTCTTC
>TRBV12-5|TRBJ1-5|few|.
CASGLSGLKGQPQHF
TGTGCTAGTGGTTTGTCGGGTCTAAAAGGTCAGCCCCAGCATTTT
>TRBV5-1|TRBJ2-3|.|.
CASSGVGGADTQYF
TGCGCCAGCAGTGGCGTGGGAGGAGCAGATACGCAGTATTTT
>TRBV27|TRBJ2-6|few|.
CASKPQALGANVLTF
TGTGCCAGCAAGCCTCAAGCCCTTGGGGCCAACGTCCTGACTTTC
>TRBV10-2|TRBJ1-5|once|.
CASSESYVQHF
TGCGCCAGCAGTGAGTCTTATGTCCAGCATTTT
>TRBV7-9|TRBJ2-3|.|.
CASSLRAEWGATDTQYF
TGTGCCAGCAGCTTAAGAGCTGAATGGGGAGCCACAGATACGCAGTATTTT
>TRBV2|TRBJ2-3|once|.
CAGVWGGGTDTQYF
TGTGCCGGGGTGTGGGGGGGCGGCACAGATACGCAGTATTTT
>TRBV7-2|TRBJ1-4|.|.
CASSSQGYDNEKLFF
TGTGCCAGCAGCTCTCAGGGTTATGATAATGAAAAACTGTTTTTT
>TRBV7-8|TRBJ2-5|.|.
CASSLVVYRTETQYF
TGTGCCAGCAGCTTAGTAGTCTATCGCACCGAGACCCAGTACTTC
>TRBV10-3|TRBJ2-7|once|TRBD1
CAPQGQGPRSEQYF
TGTGCTCCCCAAGGACAGGGGCCCCGTTCTGAGCAGTACTTC
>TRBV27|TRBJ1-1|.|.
CASSFMDGGDAEAFF
TGTGCCAGCAGTTTCATGGACGGGGGTGATGCTGAAGCTTTCTTT
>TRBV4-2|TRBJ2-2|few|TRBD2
CASSPRTSGTNTGELFF
TGTGCCAGCAGCCCCAGGACTAGCGGGACGAACACCGGGGAGCTGTTTTTT
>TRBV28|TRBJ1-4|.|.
CASLLRNNEKLFF
TGTGCCAGCCTTCTCAGGAATAATGAAAAACTGTTTTTT
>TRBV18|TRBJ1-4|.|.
CASRRGVNEKLFF
TGTGCCAGCCGACGGGGAGTTAATGAAAAACTGTTTTTT
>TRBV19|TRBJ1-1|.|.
CASSIGQASAEAFF
TGTGCCAGTAGTATAGGCCAGGCCTCGGCTGAAGCTTTCTTT